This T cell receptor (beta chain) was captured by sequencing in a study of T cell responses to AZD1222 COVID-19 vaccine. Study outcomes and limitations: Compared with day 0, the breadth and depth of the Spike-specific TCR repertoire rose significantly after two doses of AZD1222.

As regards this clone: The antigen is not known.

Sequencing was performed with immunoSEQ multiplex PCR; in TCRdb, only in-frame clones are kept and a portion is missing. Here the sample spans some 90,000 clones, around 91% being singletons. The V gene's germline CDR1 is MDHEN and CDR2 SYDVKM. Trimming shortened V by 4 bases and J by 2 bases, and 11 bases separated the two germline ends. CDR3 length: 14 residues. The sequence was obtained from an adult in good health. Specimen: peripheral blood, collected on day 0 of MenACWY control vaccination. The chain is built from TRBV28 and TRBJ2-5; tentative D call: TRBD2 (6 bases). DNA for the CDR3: TGTGCCAGCAGTTCCCCGGGAGAGCAAGAGACCCAGTACTTC. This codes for CASSSPGEQETQYF.